This TCR beta chain comes out of a study of Ad26.COV2.S vaccination and SARS-CoV-2 variants. As for the study in general: Trial arm assignment for the donor was COV1001 Ad26.COV2.S. Once, or twice with 56 days between doses, Ad26.COV2.S was given intramuscularly. Points from the study as a whole: Estimates derived from TCR breadth and depth analyses may have underestimated total T cell responses.

Treatment described: over 15 received Ad26.COV2.S at low or high dose, single or two shots; roughly five received placebo; per-sample allocation not given. Repertoires come from day 63 after the first vaccine or placebo injection. Immunization relied on an Ad26 vector, which expressed Wuhan-strain SARS-CoV-2 spike. Data came from immunoSEQ multiplex PCR; TCRdb stores just in-frame clones and leaves some out. The table includes some 300,000 clones, around four fifths detected once. CDR1 and CDR2 (germline): SEHNR, FQNEAQ (reference sequence). This CDR3 spans 17 amino acids. Trimming at V came to 5 bases and at J to 5 bases, leaving 13 bases not matched to a gene. About this clone itself: Its antigen is not identified.

The sample consisted of peripheral blood, taken in a trial of Ad26.COV2.S vaccine versus placebo. The chain uses TRBV7-9 and TRBJ1-1, with 11 bases that match TRBD1. The receptor was derived from a person between 18 and 59 years old who received the Ad26.COV2.S COVID-19 vaccine or a placebo. Here the CDR3 DNA reads TGTGCCAGCAGCCGGACAGGGGGCTATTACTTGGGTACTGAAGCTTTCTTT. Its protein product is CASSRTGGYYLGTEAFF.